This TCR beta chain originates from a study of blood T cell repertoires in COVID-19. On the study more broadly: Sources were T cells, B-cell-depleted T cells, or PBMCs; the material itself was cDNA or gDNA.

What the recovered Cohort 3 donors had was two negative PCRs, clearance, or symptom resolution. This table comes from immunoSEQ multiplex PCR, and its TCRdb copy is limited to in-frame clones, with some not included. This table has fewer than 600,000 clones, 88% appearing once. Material: PBMCs or T cells enriched from blood (not recorded which). This TCR derives from a woman between 35 and 50 years old who had recovered from COVID-19.

In DNA, the CDR3 is TGCGCCAGCAGCCAAGAGGAGTCAGGGGGTTTGCCCCAGCATTTT. It encodes CASSQEESGGLPQHF. The chain carries TRBV4-1 and TRBJ1-5, with 7 bases identical to TRBD1. This CDR3 is built from 15 residues. Germline loops: CDR1 MGHRA, CDR2 YSYEKL. V trimming: 0 bases; J trimming: 9 bases; junction bases outside the gene matches: 8.